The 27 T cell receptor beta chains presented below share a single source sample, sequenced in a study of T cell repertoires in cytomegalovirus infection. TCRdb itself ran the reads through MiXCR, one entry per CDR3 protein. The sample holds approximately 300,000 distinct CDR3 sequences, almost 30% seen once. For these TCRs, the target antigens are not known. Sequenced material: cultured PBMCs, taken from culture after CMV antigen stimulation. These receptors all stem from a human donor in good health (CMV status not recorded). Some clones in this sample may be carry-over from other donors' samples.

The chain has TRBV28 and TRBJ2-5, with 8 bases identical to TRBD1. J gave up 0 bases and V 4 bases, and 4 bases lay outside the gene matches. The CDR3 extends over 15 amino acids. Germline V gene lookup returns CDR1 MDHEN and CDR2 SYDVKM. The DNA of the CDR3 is TGTGCCAGCAGTTCGGGACAGGACTACCAAGAGACCCAGTACTTC. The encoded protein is CASSSGQDYQETQYF.

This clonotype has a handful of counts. CDR3 region: CASSLDRVVGNQPQHF. The CDR3 bases are TGTGCCAGCAGTTTAGACAGGGTGGTAGGCAATCAGCCCCAGCATTTT. V usage is TRBV28 and J usage is TRBJ1-5, with 7 bases matching TRBD1. The germline V gene encodes CDR1 MDHEN and CDR2 SYDVKM. CDR3 length: 16 amino acids. V lost 2 bases, J lost 2 bases, and 6 bases stayed unmatched.

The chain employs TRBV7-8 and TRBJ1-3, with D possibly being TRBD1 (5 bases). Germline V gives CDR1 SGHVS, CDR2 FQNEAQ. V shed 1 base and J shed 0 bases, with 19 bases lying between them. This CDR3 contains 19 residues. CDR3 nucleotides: TGTGCCAGCAGCTTAGTGCCGAGGGACCTCTTGAGCTCTGGAAACACCATATATTTT. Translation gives CASSLVPRDLLSSGNTIYF.

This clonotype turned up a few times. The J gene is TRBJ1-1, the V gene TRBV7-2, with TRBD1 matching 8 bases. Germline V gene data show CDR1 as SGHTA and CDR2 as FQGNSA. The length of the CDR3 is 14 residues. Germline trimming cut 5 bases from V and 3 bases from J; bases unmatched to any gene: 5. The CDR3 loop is CASSKGQVDTEAFF. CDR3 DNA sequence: TGTGCCAGCAGCAAGGGACAGGTGGACACTGAAGCTTTCTTT.

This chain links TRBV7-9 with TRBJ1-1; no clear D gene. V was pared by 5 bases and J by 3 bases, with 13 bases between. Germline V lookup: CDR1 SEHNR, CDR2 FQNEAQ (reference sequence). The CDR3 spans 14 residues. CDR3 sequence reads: CASSTPPGDTEAFF. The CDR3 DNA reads TGTGCCAGCAGCACCCCACCCGGGGACACTGAAGCTTTCTTT.

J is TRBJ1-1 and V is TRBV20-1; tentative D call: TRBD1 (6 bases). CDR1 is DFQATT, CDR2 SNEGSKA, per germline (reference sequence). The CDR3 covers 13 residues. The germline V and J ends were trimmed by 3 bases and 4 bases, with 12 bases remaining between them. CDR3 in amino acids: CSASRGRSTEAFF. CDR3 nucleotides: TGCAGTGCTAGCAGGGGTCGGAGCACTGAAGCTTTCTTT.

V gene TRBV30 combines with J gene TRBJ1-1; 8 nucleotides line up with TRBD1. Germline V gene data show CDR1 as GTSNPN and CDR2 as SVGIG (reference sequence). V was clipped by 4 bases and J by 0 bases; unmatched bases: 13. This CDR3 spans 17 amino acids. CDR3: CAWNKDRDRTMNTEAFF. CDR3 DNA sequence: TGTGCCTGGAATAAAGACCGGGACAGGACCATGAACACTGAAGCTTTCTTT.

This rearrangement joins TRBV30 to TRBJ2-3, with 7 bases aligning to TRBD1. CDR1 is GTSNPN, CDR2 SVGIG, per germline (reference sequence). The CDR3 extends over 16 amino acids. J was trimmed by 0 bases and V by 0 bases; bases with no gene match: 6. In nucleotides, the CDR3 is TGTGCCTGGAGTGTAGGGACAGCTAGAAGCACAGATACGCAGTATTTT. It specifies CAWSVGTARSTDTQYF.

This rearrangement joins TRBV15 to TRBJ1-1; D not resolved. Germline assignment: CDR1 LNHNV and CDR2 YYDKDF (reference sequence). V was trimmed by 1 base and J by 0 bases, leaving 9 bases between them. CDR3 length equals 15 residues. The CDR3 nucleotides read TGTGCCACCAGCAGAGGTACAGCTATGAACACTGAAGCTTTCTTT. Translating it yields CATSRGTAMNTEAFF.

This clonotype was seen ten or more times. The CDR3 here is CASSLAGQGVVYGYTF. The CDR3 DNA reads TGTGCCAGCAGCTTAGCAGGACAGGGTGTCGTCTATGGCTACACCTTC. The chain employs TRBV7-2 and TRBJ1-2, with TRBD1 matching 8 bases. This CDR3 comprises 16 residues. Germline CDR1 reads SGHTA; CDR2 reads FQGNSA. V was pared by 0 bases and J by 4 bases, with 7 bases of the junction left unmatched.

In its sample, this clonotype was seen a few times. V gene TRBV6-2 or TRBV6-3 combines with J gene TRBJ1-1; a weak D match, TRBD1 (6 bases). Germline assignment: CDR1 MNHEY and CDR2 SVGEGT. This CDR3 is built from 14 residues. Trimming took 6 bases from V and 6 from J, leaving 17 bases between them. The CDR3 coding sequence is TGTGCCAGCAGACTACAGGGAGAGAGGTCTGAAGCTTTCTTT. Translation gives CASRLQGERSEAFF.

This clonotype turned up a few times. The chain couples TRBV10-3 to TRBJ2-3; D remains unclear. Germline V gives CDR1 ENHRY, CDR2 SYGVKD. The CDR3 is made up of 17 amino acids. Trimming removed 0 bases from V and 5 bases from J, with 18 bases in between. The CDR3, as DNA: TGTGCCATCAGTGAGTCGGTGACGGGCCAAAAGGGAGATACGCAGTATTTT. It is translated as CAISESVTGQKGDTQYF.

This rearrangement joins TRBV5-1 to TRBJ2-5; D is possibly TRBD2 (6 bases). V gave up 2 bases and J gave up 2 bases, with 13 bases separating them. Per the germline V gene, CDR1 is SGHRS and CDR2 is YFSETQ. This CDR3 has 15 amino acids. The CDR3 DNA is TGCGCCAGCAGCTTCGGGCGGGGCCTACAAGAGACCCAGTACTTC. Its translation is CASSFGRGLQETQYF. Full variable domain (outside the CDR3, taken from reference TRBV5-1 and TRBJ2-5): KAGVTQTPRYLIKTRGQQVTLSCSPISGHRSVSWYQQTPGQGLQFLFEYFSETQRNKGNFPGRFSGRQFSNSRSEMNVSTLELGDSALYLCASSFGRGLQETQYFGPGTRLLVL.

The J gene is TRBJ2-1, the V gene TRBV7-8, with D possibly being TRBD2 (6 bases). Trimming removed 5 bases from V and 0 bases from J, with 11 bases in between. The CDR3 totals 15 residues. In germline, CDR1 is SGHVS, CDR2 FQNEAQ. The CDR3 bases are TGTGCCAGCAGCGCCCCGGGACTCTCCTACAATGAGCAGTTCTTC. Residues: CASSAPGLSYNEQFF.

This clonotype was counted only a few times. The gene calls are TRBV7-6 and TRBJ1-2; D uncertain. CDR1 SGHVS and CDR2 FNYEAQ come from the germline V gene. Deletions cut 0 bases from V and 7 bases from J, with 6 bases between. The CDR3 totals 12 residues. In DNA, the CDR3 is TGTGCCAGCAGCTTAGCGGGCCCTGGCTACACCTTC. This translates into CASSLAGPGYTF.

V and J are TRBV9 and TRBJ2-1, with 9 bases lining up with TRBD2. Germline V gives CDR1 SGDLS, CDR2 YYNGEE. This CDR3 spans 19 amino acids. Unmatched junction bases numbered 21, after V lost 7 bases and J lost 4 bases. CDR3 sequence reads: CASARDPWREGLPYNEQFF. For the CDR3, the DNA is TGTGCCAGCGCCCGGGACCCATGGCGGGAGGGCCTCCCTTACAATGAGCAGTTCTTC. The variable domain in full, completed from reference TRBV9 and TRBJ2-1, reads DSGVTQTPKHLITATGQRVTLRCSPRSGDLSVYWYQQSLDQGLQFLIQYYNGEERAKGNILERFSAQQFPDLHSELNLSSLELGDSALYFCASARDPWREGLPYNEQFFGPGTRLTVL.

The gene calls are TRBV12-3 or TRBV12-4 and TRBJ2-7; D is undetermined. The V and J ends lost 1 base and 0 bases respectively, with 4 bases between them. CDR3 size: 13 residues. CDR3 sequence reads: CASSLGYSYEQYF. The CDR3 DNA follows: TGTGCCAGCAGTTTAGGGTACTCCTACGAGCAGTACTTC.

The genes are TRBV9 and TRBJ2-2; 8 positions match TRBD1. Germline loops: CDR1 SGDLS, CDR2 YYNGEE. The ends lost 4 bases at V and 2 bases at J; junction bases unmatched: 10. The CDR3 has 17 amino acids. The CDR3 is CASSIPQGAPNTGELFF. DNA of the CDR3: TGTGCCAGCAGCATTCCCCAGGGGGCCCCCAACACCGGGGAGCTGTTTTTT.

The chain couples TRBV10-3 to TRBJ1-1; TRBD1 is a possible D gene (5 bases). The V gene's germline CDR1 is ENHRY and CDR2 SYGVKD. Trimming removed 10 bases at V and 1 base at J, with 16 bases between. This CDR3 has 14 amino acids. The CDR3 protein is CASAGPPGNTEAFF. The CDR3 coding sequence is TGTGCCAGCGCGGGGCCTCCCGGGAACACTGAAGCTTTCTTT.

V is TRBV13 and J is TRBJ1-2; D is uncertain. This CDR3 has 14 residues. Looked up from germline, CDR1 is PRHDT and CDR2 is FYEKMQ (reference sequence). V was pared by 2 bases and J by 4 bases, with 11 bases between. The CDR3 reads CASSLIGGGYGYTF. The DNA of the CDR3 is TGTGCCAGCAGCTTAATAGGAGGAGGCTATGGCTACACCTTC.

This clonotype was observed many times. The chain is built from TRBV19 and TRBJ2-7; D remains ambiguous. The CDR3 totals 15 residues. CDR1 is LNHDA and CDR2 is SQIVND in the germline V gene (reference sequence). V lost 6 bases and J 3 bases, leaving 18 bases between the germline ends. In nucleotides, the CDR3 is TGTGCCAGTAGCTCTCTGGGTATGGGGATCTACGAGCAGTACTTC. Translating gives CASSSLGMGIYEQYF.

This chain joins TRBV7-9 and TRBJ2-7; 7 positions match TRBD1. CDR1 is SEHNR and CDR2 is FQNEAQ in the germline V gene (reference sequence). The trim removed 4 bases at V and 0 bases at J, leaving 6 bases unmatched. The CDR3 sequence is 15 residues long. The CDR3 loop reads CASSSPGQTSYEQYF. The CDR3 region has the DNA TGTGCCAGCAGCTCTCCGGGACAGACCTCCTACGAGCAGTACTTC.

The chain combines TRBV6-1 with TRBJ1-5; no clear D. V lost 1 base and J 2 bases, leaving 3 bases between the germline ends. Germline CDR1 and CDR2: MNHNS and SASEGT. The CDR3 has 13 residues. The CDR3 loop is CASSEVGNQPQHF. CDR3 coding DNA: TGTGCCAGCAGTGAAGTCGGCAATCAGCCCCAGCATTTT.

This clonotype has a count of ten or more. CDR3 nucleotide sequence: TGTGCCACCAGCAGAGGTATGGATTCTGGGGCCAACGTCCTGACTTTC. Amino acid sequence: CATSRGMDSGANVLTF. The chain has TRBV15 and TRBJ2-6; unclear D gene. CDR3 size: 16 residues. The V and J ends lost 1 base and 1 base respectively, with 8 bases between them. The V gene's germline CDR1 is LNHNV and CDR2 YYDKDF (reference sequence).

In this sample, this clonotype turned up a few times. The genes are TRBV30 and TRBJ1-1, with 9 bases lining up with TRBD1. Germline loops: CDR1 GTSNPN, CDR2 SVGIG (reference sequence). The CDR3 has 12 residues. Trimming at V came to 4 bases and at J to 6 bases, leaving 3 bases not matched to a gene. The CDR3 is CAWMGQGAEAFF. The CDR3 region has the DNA TGTGCCTGGATGGGACAGGGTGCTGAAGCTTTCTTT.

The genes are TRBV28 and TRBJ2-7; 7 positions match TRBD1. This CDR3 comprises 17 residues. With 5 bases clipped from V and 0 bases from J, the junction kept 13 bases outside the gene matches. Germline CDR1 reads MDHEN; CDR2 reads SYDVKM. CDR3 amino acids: CASSPSQQTGSSYEQYF. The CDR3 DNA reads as TGTGCCAGCAGTCCCTCCCAGCAGACAGGGAGCTCCTACGAGCAGTACTTC. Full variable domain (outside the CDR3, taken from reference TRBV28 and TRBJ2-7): DVKVTQSSRYLVKRTGEKVFLECVQDMDHENMFWYRQDPGLGLRLIYFSYDVKMKEKGDIPEGYSVSREKKERFSLILESASTNQTSMYLCASSPSQQTGSSYEQYFGPGTRLTVT.

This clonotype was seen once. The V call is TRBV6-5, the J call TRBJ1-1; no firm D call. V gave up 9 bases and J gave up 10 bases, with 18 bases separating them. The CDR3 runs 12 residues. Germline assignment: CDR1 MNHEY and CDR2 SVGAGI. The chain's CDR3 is CASSLTRNAAFF. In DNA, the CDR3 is TGTGCCAGTTCCCTTACTCGAAACGCAGCTTTCTTT.